This T cell receptor beta chain was sequenced for a study of blood T cell repertoires in COVID-19. Whole-study context: Samples of COVID-19 (acute and convalescent) were obtained from the United States, Italy and Spain.

The germline V gene has CDR1 SGDLS and CDR2 YYNGEE. The CDR3 runs to 16 residues. V dropped 0 bases and J dropped 0; count of bases not matched to a gene: 3. Sequencing was performed with immunoSEQ multiplex PCR; in TCRdb, only in-frame clones are kept and a portion is missing. The sample consists of more than 250,000 clones, approximately 86% of them appearing once. V gene TRBV9 combines with J gene TRBJ2-3; 8 bases align to TRBD2. Sequenced: peripheral blood. The TCR sequence derives from a man between 18 and 29 years old with active or convalescent COVID-19. The CDR3 nucleotides are TGTGCCAGCAGCGTAGAGTTAGCGGGGAGCACAGATACGCAGTATTTT. The encoded protein is CASSVELAGSTDTQYF. The full variable domain, its missing parts supplied by reference TRBV9 and TRBJ2-3, is DSGVTQTPKHLITATGQRVTLRCSPRSGDLSVYWYQQSLDQGLQFLIQYYNGEERAKGNILERFSAQQFPDLHSELNLSSLELGDSALYFCASSVELAGSTDTQYFGPGTRLTVL.